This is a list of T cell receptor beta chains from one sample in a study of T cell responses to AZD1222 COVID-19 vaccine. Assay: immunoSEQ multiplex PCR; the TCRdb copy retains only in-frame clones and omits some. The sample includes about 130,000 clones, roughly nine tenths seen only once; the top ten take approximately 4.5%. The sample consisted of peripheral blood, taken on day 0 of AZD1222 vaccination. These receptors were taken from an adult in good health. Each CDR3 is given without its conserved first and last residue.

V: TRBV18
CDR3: ASSPQETQY

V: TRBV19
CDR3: ASSIGTTPIYEQY

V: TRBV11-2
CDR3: ASSFTTTNEKLF

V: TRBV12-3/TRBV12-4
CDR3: ASSFSISTEAF

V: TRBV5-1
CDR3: ASSGGQQGVSSYNEQF

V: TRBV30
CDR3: AWGRLGGANTGELF

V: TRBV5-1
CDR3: ASSLAGSSNQPQH

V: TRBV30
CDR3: AFERGSLNEKLF

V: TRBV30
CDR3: ASKTSQGWDEKLF

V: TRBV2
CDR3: ASVRREDTEAF

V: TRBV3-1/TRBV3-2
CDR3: ASSPGYRRGNTIY

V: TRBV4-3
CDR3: ASSPFTSGGLLGEQF

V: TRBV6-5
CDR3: ASSRGLATYEQY

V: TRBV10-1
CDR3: ASSERRGGNTEAF

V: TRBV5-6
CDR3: ASSPLRIRGEQY

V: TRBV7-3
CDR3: ASSLVPTRRGQPNEQF

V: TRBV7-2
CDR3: ASNRRAENIQY

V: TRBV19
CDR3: ASSIRAGTSGRDNEQF

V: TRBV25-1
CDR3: ASSDATGGRNQPQH

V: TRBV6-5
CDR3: ASRIPGAYGYT

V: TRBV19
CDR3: ASSSKAGHTDTQY

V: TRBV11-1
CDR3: ASSSGQGIGELF

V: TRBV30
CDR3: AWRHLATGGVRSNYGYT

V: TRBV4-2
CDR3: ASSQGEGPHEQY

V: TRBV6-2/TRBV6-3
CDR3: ASSYPGRGARGETQY

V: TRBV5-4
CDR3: ASSFKGAEETQY

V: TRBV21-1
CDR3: ATRSSSLGLLSPRGYT

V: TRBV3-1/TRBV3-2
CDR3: ASSLPDREGNEQF

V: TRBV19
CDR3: ASSATFRTGVNEQY

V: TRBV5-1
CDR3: ASSLGTAGDTQY

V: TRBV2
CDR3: ASSASSGRSGELF